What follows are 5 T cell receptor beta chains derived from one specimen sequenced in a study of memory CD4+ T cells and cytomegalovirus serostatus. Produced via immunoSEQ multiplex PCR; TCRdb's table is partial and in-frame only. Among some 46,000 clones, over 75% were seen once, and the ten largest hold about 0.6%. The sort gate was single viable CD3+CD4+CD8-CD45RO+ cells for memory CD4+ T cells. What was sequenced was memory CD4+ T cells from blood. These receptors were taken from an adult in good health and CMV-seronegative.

The CDR3 here is CASSRGETTDTQYF. The CDR3 DNA reads as TGCGCCAGCAGCAGGGGGGAGACCACAGATACGCAGTATTTT. The chain carries TRBV5-1 and TRBJ2-3; TRBD1 or TRBD2 may be the D gene (6 bases each). The CDR3 is 14 amino acids. V lost 4 bases to trimming and J lost 2 bases, with 11 bases between them. CDR1 and CDR2 (germline): SGHRS, YFSETQ.

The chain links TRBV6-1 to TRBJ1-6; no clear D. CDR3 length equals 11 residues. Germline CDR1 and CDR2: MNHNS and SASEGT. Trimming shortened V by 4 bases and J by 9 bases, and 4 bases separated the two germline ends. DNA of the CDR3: TGTGCCAGCAGTGGAACTTCACCCCTCCACTTT. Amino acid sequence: CASSGTSPLHF.

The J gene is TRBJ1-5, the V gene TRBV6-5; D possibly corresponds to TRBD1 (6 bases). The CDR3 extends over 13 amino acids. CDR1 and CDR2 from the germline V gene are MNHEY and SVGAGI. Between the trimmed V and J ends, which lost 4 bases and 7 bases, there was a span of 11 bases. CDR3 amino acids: CASSSGAGQPQHF. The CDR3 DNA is TGTGCCAGCAGTTCGGGGGCAGGCCAGCCCCAGCATTTT.

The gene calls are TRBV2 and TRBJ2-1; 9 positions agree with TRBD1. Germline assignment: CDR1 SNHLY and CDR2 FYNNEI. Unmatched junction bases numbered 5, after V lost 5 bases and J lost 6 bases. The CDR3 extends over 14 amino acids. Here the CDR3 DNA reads TGTGCCAGCAGTCAGACAGGGGGGCTCAATGAGCAGTTCTTC. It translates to CASSQTGGLNEQFF.

CDR3 nucleotide sequence: TGTGCCAGCAGTGAAACGGCGGTGGATCAGCCCCAGCATTTT. Translated: CASSETAVDQPQHF. The rearrangement uses TRBV6-1 and TRBJ1-5; D is uncertain. The germline V gene has CDR1 MNHNS and CDR2 SASEGT. Trimming took 2 bases from V and 5 from J, leaving 10 bases between them. This CDR3 is 14 amino acids long.